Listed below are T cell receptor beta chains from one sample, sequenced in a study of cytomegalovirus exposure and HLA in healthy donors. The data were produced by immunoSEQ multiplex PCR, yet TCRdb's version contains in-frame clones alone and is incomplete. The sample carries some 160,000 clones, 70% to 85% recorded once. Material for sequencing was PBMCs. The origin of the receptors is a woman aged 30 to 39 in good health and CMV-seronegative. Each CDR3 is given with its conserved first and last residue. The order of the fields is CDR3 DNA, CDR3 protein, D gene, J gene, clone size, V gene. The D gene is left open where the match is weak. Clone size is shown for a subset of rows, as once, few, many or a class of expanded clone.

CDR3nt: TGTGCCAGCACCCCGGAGGGTTTTACTGAAGCTTTCTTT
CDR3aa: CASTPEGFTEAFF
d_gene: NA
j_gene: TRBJ1-1
abundance: many
v_gene: TRBV2

CDR3nt: TGTGCCAGCAGCTCGAACAGGGTGGGGGTGTTAACTGAAGCTTTCTTT
CDR3aa: CASSSNRVGVLTEAFF
d_gene: NA
j_gene: TRBJ1-1
abundance: NA
v_gene: TRBV7-9

CDR3nt: TGTGCCTGCCGGGGACAGGTTTACACCGGGGAGCTGTTTTTT
CDR3aa: CACRGQVYTGELFF
d_gene: TRBD1
j_gene: TRBJ2-2
abundance: NA
v_gene: TRBV30

CDR3nt: TGTGCCAGCAGTTTATTAGTAATGAAGGGGGCAACTGAAGCTTTCTTT
CDR3aa: CASSLLVMKGATEAFF
d_gene: TRBD1
j_gene: TRBJ1-1
abundance: NA
v_gene: TRBV28

CDR3nt: TGTGCCAGCAGTCATACCCGTGGACAGGGGCCCTACGAGCAGTACTTC
CDR3aa: CASSHTRGQGPYEQYF
d_gene: TRBD1
j_gene: TRBJ2-7
abundance: NA
v_gene: TRBV7-2

CDR3nt: TGTGCCAGCAGCTTAGAGTTGGGGGGAATGAACACTGAAGCTTTCTTT
CDR3aa: CASSLELGGMNTEAFF
d_gene: NA
j_gene: TRBJ1-1
abundance: NA
v_gene: TRBV7-9

CDR3nt: TGTGCCAGCAGCGCCATGTCCAGATCCACCGGGGAGCTGTTTTTT
CDR3aa: CASSAMSRSTGELFF
d_gene: NA
j_gene: TRBJ2-2
abundance: NA
v_gene: TRBV9

CDR3nt: TGTGCCAGCAGCACCCTGGGGCTTAACACCGGGGAGCTGTTTTTT
CDR3aa: CASSTLGLNTGELFF
d_gene: NA
j_gene: TRBJ2-2
abundance: NA
v_gene: TRBV9

CDR3nt: TGTGCCAGCAGTCCAGGGGGTAGCGGAATAGACTACGAGCAGTACTTC
CDR3aa: CASSPGGSGIDYEQYF
d_gene: NA
j_gene: TRBJ2-7
abundance: NA
v_gene: TRBV28

CDR3nt: TGTGCCAGCAGTTACTTGGGGGGGCCCAACACCGGGGAGCTGTTTTTT
CDR3aa: CASSYLGGPNTGELFF
d_gene: NA
j_gene: TRBJ2-2
abundance: NA
v_gene: TRBV6-6

CDR3nt: TGTGCCAGCAGTTTCGTGGACTACGCGAACACCGGGGAGCTGTTTTTT
CDR3aa: CASSFVDYANTGELFF
d_gene: NA
j_gene: TRBJ2-2
abundance: NA
v_gene: TRBV28

CDR3nt: TGCGCCAGCAGCCAAGGGGACAGGGAAGAGACCCAGTACTTC
CDR3aa: CASSQGDREETQYF
d_gene: TRBD1
j_gene: TRBJ2-5
abundance: NA
v_gene: TRBV4-1